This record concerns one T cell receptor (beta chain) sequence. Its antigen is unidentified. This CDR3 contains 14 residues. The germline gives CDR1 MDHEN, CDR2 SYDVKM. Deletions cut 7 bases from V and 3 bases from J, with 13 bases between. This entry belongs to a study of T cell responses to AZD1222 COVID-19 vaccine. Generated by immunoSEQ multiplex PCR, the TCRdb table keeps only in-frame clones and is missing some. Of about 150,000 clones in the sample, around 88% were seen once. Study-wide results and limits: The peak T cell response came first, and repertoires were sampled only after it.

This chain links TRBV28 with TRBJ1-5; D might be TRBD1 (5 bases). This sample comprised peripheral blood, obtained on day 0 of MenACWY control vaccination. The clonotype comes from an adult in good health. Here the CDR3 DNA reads TGTGCCAGCACCCCGGGGCAGTACAATCAGCCCCAGCATTTT. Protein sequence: CASTPGQYNQPQHF.